Shown below are 23 T cell receptor beta chains from a single sample sequenced in a study of blood T cells in healthy people across ages. Primed by a sample-barcoded 5' primer and a J-beta primer mix, a second PCR proceeded for 7 to 11 cycles. TCRdb itself ran the 5' RACE reads through MiXCR, one entry per CDR3 protein. The top ten hold 11% of the sample, which has about 1.6 million distinct CDR3 sequences, about 31% seen once. Sequencing was done on a sample of blood. These receptor sequences come from a woman aged 30 to 39 in good health.

The chain carries TRBV12-5 and TRBJ2-7; D tentatively fits TRBD1 or TRBD2 (5 bases each). With 9 bases removed from V and 3 bases from J, the gap between germline ends came to 15 bases. This CDR3 contains 13 residues. CDR1 and CDR2 from the germline V gene are LGHNT and FRNRAP. CDR3 bases: TGTGCTAGAGGTCCGGGACGGAACTACGAGCAGTACTTC. It encodes CARGPGRNYEQYF.

This clonotype has just a few counts. The chain joins TRBV27 to TRBJ2-2; D is unresolved. V shed 5 bases and J shed 6 bases, with 13 bases lying between them. The CDR3 is 14 residues long. Germline CDR1 is MNHEY and CDR2 is SMNVEV (reference sequence). This CDR3 reads CASSPGPSSGELFF. The CDR3 nucleotides are TGTGCCAGCAGTCCCGGCCCCAGTTCCGGGGAGCTGTTTTTT.

Many counts were recorded for this clonotype. J is TRBJ2-7 and V is TRBV28, with 9 bases fitting TRBD1. Germline CDR1 reads MDHEN; CDR2 reads SYDVKM. This CDR3 spans 14 amino acids. Trimming cost V 6 bases and J 3 bases; bases outside gene matches: 6. The CDR3 nucleotides are TGTGCCAGCAGCCTCCGGGACAGGGTCTACGAGCAGTACTTC. Translation: CASSLRDRVYEQYF.

This clonotype showed up just a few times. V is TRBV20-1 and J is TRBJ1-2, with 11 bases aligning to TRBD1. Per the germline V gene, CDR1 is DFQATT and CDR2 is SNEGSKA (reference sequence). Germline trimming cut 5 bases from V and 0 bases from J; bases unmatched to any gene: 5. The CDR3 is 15 residues long. CDR3 in DNA: TGCAGTGCTCAGGACAGGGGGCTTTCTAACTATGGCTACACCTTC. As protein: CSAQDRGLSNYGYTF.

As to this clonotype: The junction departs from germline at one end; a sequencing error may be responsible. CDR3: CAPSDVSSYNKQFF. CDR3 nucleotide sequence: TGTGCCCCCTCCGATGTGAGCTCCTACAATAAGCAGTTCTTC. The chain is built from TRBV7-9 and TRBJ2-1; no definite D call. The CDR3 length is 14 residues. Germline V gives CDR1 SEHNR, CDR2 FQNEAQ (reference sequence).

The J gene is TRBJ2-1, the V gene TRBV20-1, with D maybe TRBD1 (5 bases). The CDR3 contains 14 residues. With 6 bases removed from V and 3 bases from J, the gap between germline ends came to 15 bases. CDR1 is DFQATT and CDR2 is SNEGSKA in the germline V gene (reference sequence). Here the CDR3 DNA reads TGCAGTGCCCCATTGGCCAGGGACTACAATGAGCAGTTCTTC. Translated, it gives CSAPLARDYNEQFF.

This clonotype was picked up a small number of times. V usage is TRBV15 and J usage is TRBJ2-5, with TRBD2 identical over 12 bases. Germline V gives CDR1 LNHNV, CDR2 YYDKDF (reference sequence). The CDR3 consists of 17 residues. V was clipped by 2 bases and J by 5 bases; unmatched bases: 9. DNA for the CDR3: TGTGCCACCAGCAGATATAGACTAGCGGGGGCCAGGGAGACCCAGTACTTC. It specifies CATSRYRLAGARETQYF.

This clonotype was detected many times. J is TRBJ2-5 and V is TRBV12-3 or TRBV12-4; TRBD1 is a possible D gene (6 bases). The CDR3 length is 15 residues. V was pared by 1 base and J by 2 bases, with 11 bases between. The CDR3 sequence: CASSLVYQGQETQYF. The DNA of the CDR3 is TGTGCCAGCAGTTTAGTATACCAGGGGCAAGAGACCCAGTACTTC.

This clonotype was counted only a few times. V usage is TRBV10-2 and J usage is TRBJ2-3; the D is unclear. The germline V gene encodes CDR1 WSHSY and CDR2 SAAADI. This CDR3 contains 13 residues. With 4 bases removed from V and 2 bases from J, the gap between germline ends came to 7 bases. The CDR3 loop is CASSATNTDTQYF. The CDR3 DNA is TGCGCCAGCAGTGCCACTAACACAGATACGCAGTATTTT.

The V gene is TRBV20-1, the J gene TRBJ2-1; a possible D gene is TRBD2 (5 bases). The CDR3 runs 16 residues. V was cut by 0 bases and J by 8 bases, with 20 bases left in between. The V gene's germline CDR1 is DFQATT and CDR2 SNEGSKA (reference sequence). The chain's CDR3 is CSARDIWAGSSDEQFF. The CDR3 nucleotides are TGCAGTGCTAGAGATATTTGGGCGGGTTCCAGCGATGAGCAGTTCTTC.

This clonotype turned up a few times. J is TRBJ2-7 and V is TRBV20-1; no clear D. The CDR3 runs to 12 residues. V was cut by 1 base and J by 2 bases, with 6 bases left in between. CDR1 and CDR2 (germline): DFQATT, SNEGSKA (reference sequence). This CDR3 reads CSARVPPYEQYF. The CDR3 coding sequence is TGCAGTGCTAGAGTTCCCCCCTACGAGCAGTACTTC.

This clonotype was picked up a small number of times. This rearrangement joins TRBV4-1 to TRBJ2-3; 7 bases map to TRBD1. J gave up 4 bases and V 8 bases, and 6 bases lay outside the gene matches. Germline loops: CDR1 MGHRA, CDR2 YSYEKL. The CDR3 covers 13 residues. The CDR3 loop reads CASAQGLADTQYF. The CDR3 DNA sequence: TGCGCCAGCGCACAGGGGCTCGCAGATACGCAGTATTTT.

Concerning this clonotype itself: A read error may explain this, as a much larger clone is one base away. J is TRBJ2-3 and V is TRBV29-1; TRBD2 agrees at 7 bases. This CDR3 has 18 amino acids. CDR1 and CDR2 from the germline V gene are SQVTM and ANQGSEA. V was clipped by 6 bases and J by 1 base; unmatched bases: 19. Here the CDR3 DNA reads TGCAGCGTACTTGGACTAGTGGGAGGGCCCTTGCGCACAGATACGCAGTATTTT. Its translation: CSVLGLVGGPLRTDTQYF.

The gene calls are TRBV13 and TRBJ2-7; 12 bases map to TRBD2. The germline CDR1 and CDR2 sequences are PRHDT and FYEKMQ (reference sequence). The ends lost 3 bases at V and 7 bases at J; junction bases unmatched: 7. The CDR3 loop spans 15 amino acids. CDR3 bases: TGTGCCAGCAGCTTGACCCCCGGGACTAGCGGGGAGCAGTACTTC. Protein product: CASSLTPGTSGEQYF.

The chain links TRBV10-2 to TRBJ2-2; no clear D. The germline V and J ends were trimmed by 6 bases and 7 bases, with 9 bases remaining between them. The CDR3 extends over 12 amino acids. Germline lookup yields CDR1 WSHSY and CDR2 SAAADI. The CDR3 here is CASRSISGELFF. CDR3 coding DNA: TGCGCCAGCAGATCCATTAGCGGGGAGCTGTTTTTT.

This rearrangement joins TRBV6-2 or TRBV6-3 to TRBJ1-5, with D unclear. The CDR3 spans 13 residues. The germline CDR1 and CDR2 sequences are MNHEY and SVGEGT. V shed 6 bases and J shed 14 bases, with 20 bases lying between them. The CDR3 sequence is CASSPAYTNLKHF. In nucleotides, the CDR3 is TGTGCCAGCAGCCCGGCCTACACCAACTTAAAGCATTTT.

This sequence joins TRBV5-1 and TRBJ2-7; 8 bases fit TRBD2. Trimming removed 4 bases from V and 5 bases from J; junction bases left unmatched: 8. The CDR3 covers 14 residues. Germline V CDR1 and CDR2: SGHRS, YFSETQ. For the CDR3, the DNA is TGCGCCAGCAGCGGAAGCGGGAGACTCCACGAGCAGTACTTC. It is translated as CASSGSGRLHEQYF.

This clonotype appeared a few times. V gene TRBV20-1 combines with J gene TRBJ2-7; the D gene is possibly TRBD2 (5 bases). Germline V gene sequence: CDR1 DFQATT, CDR2 SNEGSKA (reference sequence). CDR3 length: 12 residues. V was pared by 6 bases and J by 7 bases, with 16 bases between. CDR3 sequence: CSARVLAREQYF. The CDR3 coding sequence is TGCAGTGCCCGAGTGCTAGCCAGGGAGCAGTACTTC.

The V call is TRBV7-9, the J call TRBJ1-2; TRBD1 matches 10 bases. V was pared by 4 bases and J by 6 bases, with 14 bases of the junction left unmatched. CDR1 is SEHNR, CDR2 FQNEAQ, per germline (reference sequence). This CDR3 comprises 17 residues. The CDR3: CASSSNSIGTGEHGYTF. CDR3 in DNA: TGTGCCAGCAGCTCCAACTCGATCGGGACAGGGGAACATGGCTACACCTTC. Looking up the rest from reference TRBV7-9 and TRBJ1-2 gives the full variable domain: DTGVSQNPRHKITKRGQNVTFRCDPISEHNRLYWYRQTLGQGPEFLTYFQNEAQLEKSRLLSDRFSAERPKGSFSTLEIQRTEQGDSAMYLCASSSNSIGTGEHGYTFGSGTRLTVV.

This clonotype appeared a single time. The V gene is TRBV29-1, the J gene TRBJ2-4; D is perhaps TRBD2 (5 bases). V lost 4 bases and J 0 bases, leaving 13 bases between the germline ends. The CDR3 sequence is 15 residues long. The germline CDR1 and CDR2 sequences are SQVTM and ANQGSEA. Here the CDR3 DNA reads TGCAGCGTTGGTGAGGGAACCCTAGCCAAAAACATTCAGTACTTC. Protein sequence: CSVGEGTLAKNIQYF.

This clonotype was observed a handful of times. This chain links TRBV10-3 with TRBJ2-3, with TRBD2 identical over 7 bases. Germline V gene data show CDR1 as ENHRY and CDR2 as SYGVKD. The CDR3 is 15 residues long. The ends lost 8 bases at V and 5 bases at J; junction bases unmatched: 13. The CDR3 DNA is TGTGCCATCGGAGAATGGGCGGGGGAGGGAGATACGCAGTATTTT. The encoded protein is CAIGEWAGEGDTQYF.

This clonotype was counted only a few times. This rearrangement joins TRBV10-3 to TRBJ1-2, with a weak D call TRBD1 (6 bases). V gave up 6 bases and J gave up 4 bases, with 15 bases separating them. Germline V gene lookup returns CDR1 ENHRY and CDR2 SYGVKD. The CDR3 is 14 residues long. The CDR3 protein is CAISSGQPSYGYTF. In nucleotides, the CDR3 is TGTGCCATCAGCTCCGGACAGCCTTCCTATGGCTACACCTTC.

This chain joins TRBV2 and TRBJ1-5; TRBD1 aligns across 12 bases. CDR1 and CDR2 from the germline V gene are SNHLY and FYNNEI. V shed 5 bases and J 0 bases; nucleotides not matched to a gene: 8. The CDR3 spans 18 residues. Here the CDR3 DNA reads TGTGCCAGCAGTCAACGGGACAGGGGGCTTATTAGCAATCAGCCCCAGCATTTT. As protein: CASSQRDRGLISNQPQHF.